What follows are 4 T cell receptor beta chains derived from one specimen sequenced in a study of graft-versus-host responses after intestinal transplantation. The authors processed graft tissue to release intraepithelial and lamina propria lymphocytes. The data were produced by immunoSEQ multiplex PCR, yet TCRdb's version contains in-frame clones alone and is incomplete. The repertoire holds around 15,000 clones, with more than 80% as singletons. The sequences come from ileum tissue, collected 104 days after intestinal transplant. Receptors originate from a human patient who received an intestinal transplant, so some T cells may come from the graft donor.

The chain combines TRBV19 with TRBJ2-5; no definite D call. V lost 3 bases and J 2 bases, leaving 7 bases between the germline ends. This CDR3 has 13 residues. The germline gives CDR1 LNHDA, CDR2 SQIVND (reference sequence). Here the CDR3 reads CASSMSLQETQYF. The CDR3 DNA sequence: TGTGCCAGTAGTATGAGTCTGCAAGAGACCCAGTACTTC.

The chain joins TRBV19 to TRBJ1-5; 7 nucleotides match TRBD1. CDR3 length: 15 amino acids. Per the germline V gene, CDR1 is LNHDA and CDR2 is SQIVND (reference sequence). With 2 bases clipped from V and 5 bases from J, the junction kept 6 bases outside the gene matches. CDR3 nucleotide sequence: TGTGCCAGTAGTATACACCGACAGGGCCATCAGCCCCAGCATTTT. It encodes CASSIHRQGHQPQHF.

Points on this clone: One end of the junction is discordant with germline, which a read error may explain. The genes are TRBV12-5 and TRBJ2-1, with D tentatively TRBD2 (6 bases). The CDR3 loop spans 19 amino acids. Looked up from germline, CDR1 is LGHNT and CDR2 is FRNRAP. CDR3 sequence (DNA): TGTGCTAGTGGTTTGGTAGCCTCAGGAGGCGGGATGGGAAACAATGAGCAGCTCTTC. This sequence encodes CASGLVASGGGMGNNEQLF.

CDR3 region: CASKTDRERWNTEAFF. In DNA form, the CDR3 reads TGCGCCAGCAAGACGGACAGGGAAAGATGGAACACTGAAGCTTTCTTT. The rearrangement links TRBV5-1 to TRBJ1-1; 8 positions agree with TRBD1. With 6 bases clipped from V and 1 base from J, the junction kept 11 bases outside the gene matches. Germline CDR1 reads SGHRS; CDR2 reads YFSETQ. The CDR3 runs 16 residues. Looking up the rest from reference TRBV5-1 and TRBJ1-1 gives the full variable domain: KAGVTQTPRYLIKTRGQQVTLSCSPISGHRSVSWYQQTPGQGLQFLFEYFSETQRNKGNFPGRFSGRQFSNSRSEMNVSTLELGDSALYLCASKTDRERWNTEAFFGQGTRLTVV.